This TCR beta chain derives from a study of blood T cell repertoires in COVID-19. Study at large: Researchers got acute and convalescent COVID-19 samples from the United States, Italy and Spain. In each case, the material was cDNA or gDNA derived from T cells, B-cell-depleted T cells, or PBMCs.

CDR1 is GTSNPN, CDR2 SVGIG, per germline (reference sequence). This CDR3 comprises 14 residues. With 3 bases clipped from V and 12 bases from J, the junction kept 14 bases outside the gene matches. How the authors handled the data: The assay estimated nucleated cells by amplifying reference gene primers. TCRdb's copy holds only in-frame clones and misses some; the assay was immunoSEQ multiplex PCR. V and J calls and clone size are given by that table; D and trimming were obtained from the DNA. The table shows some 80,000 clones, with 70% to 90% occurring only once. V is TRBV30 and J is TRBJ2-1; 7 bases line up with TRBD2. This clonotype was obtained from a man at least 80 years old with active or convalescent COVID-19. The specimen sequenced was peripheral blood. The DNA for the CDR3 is TGTGCCTGGAGGCCTACCGGGAGGAGGGAGCGGCAGTTCTTC. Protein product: CAWRPTGRRERQFF.